These 27 T cell receptor beta chains originate from one sample sequenced in a study of T cell responses to AZD1222 COVID-19 vaccine. Generated by immunoSEQ multiplex PCR, the TCRdb table keeps only in-frame clones and is missing some. The sample shows roughly 140,000 clones, approximately 88% of them seen only once. The specimen comprised peripheral blood, sampled on day 0 of AZD1222 vaccination. These receptors all stem from an adult in good health.

The CDR3 protein is CASRPPTSSYEQYF. The CDR3 nucleotides are TGTGCCAGCAGGCCTCCGACTAGCTCCTACGAGCAGTACTTC. The J gene is TRBJ2-7, the V gene TRBV6-2 or TRBV6-3; maybe TRBD2 (6 bases). CDR3 length: 14 residues. Trimming took off 6 bases at V and 0 bases at J, with 12 bases between the two ends. CDR1 and CDR2 from the germline V gene are MNHEY and SVGEGT.

The genes are TRBV5-1 and TRBJ2-7; 11 bases line up with TRBD2. The V gene's germline CDR1 is SGHRS and CDR2 YFSETQ. V shed 5 bases, J shed 2 bases, and the junction held 0 bases outside the gene matches. This CDR3 region has 13 residues. The DNA for the CDR3 is TGCGCCAGCAGGACTAGCGGGACCTACGAGCAGTACTTC. Translation gives CASRTSGTYEQYF.

CDR3 sequence reads: CASKPGQGPPGELFF. CDR3 coding DNA: TGTGCCAGCAAACCGGGACAGGGTCCCCCCGGGGAGCTGTTTTTT. V and J are TRBV27 and TRBJ2-2; 9 nucleotides agree with TRBD1. CDR3 length: 15 residues. Germline V gene lookup returns CDR1 MNHEY and CDR2 SMNVEV (reference sequence). Trimming took 7 bases from V and 6 from J; bases not matched to a gene: 9.

The chain combines TRBV5-1 with TRBJ2-3; 7 bases fit TRBD2. The trim removed 0 bases at V and 1 base at J, leaving 5 bases unmatched. Germline V lookup: CDR1 SGHRS, CDR2 YFSETQ. The CDR3 covers 16 residues. The CDR3 region has the DNA TGCGCCAGCAGCTTGGTCCCTAGCGGAGGCACAGATACGCAGTATTTT. Its translation is CASSLVPSGGTDTQYF.

J is TRBJ2-3 and V is TRBV2; D perhaps matches TRBD2 (5 bases). V gave up 7 bases and J gave up 6 bases, with 17 bases separating them. Germline CDR1 and CDR2: SNHLY and FYNNEI. This CDR3 is built from 14 residues. CDR3 nucleotide sequence: TGTGCCAGCAAGGGCGGGCCCACGCATGATACGCAGTATTTT. Its protein is CASKGGPTHDTQYF.

The chain combines TRBV7-2 with TRBJ1-2; possibly TRBD1 for D (5 bases). The CDR3 length is 15 residues. Germline CDR1 reads SGHTA; CDR2 reads FQGNSA. Trimming took 1 base from V and 4 from J, leaving 13 bases between them. The CDR3 sequence is CASSLVGRGSYGYTF. DNA of the CDR3: TGTGCCAGCAGCTTAGTGGGACGGGGCAGCTATGGCTACACCTTC.

This clone was counted only a few times. The genes are TRBV7-9 and TRBJ2-7; D possibly corresponds to TRBD2 (5 bases). V dropped 4 bases and J dropped 0 bases, with 13 bases sitting between them. The CDR3 totals 15 residues. CDR1 SEHNR and CDR2 FQNEAQ come from the germline V gene (reference sequence). The CDR3 sequence: CASSSEGGSSYEQYF. CDR3 sequence (DNA): TGTGCCAGCAGCTCTGAGGGCGGAAGCTCCTACGAGCAGTACTTC.

This clone is termed medium-sized. Other DNA sequences from this sample encode an identical CDR3 as well. V is TRBV6-4 and J is TRBJ2-1, with TRBD2 identical over 12 bases. This CDR3 has 15 residues. Germline CDR1 reads MRHNA; CDR2 reads SNTAGT. J gave up 6 bases and V 0 bases, and 0 bases lay outside the gene matches. CDR3 DNA sequence: TGTGCCAGCAGTGACTCGACTAGCGGGAGCAATGAGCAGTTCTTC. Translating gives CASSDSTSGSNEQFF.

V gene TRBV19 combines with J gene TRBJ2-1; the D is unclear. The CDR3 length is 14 residues. Trimming removed 8 bases from V and 9 bases from J, with 20 bases in between. Germline loops: CDR1 LNHDA, CDR2 SQIVND (reference sequence). DNA of the CDR3: TGTGCCAGTTCCTCCTCCCCCGCCAAGCCTGAGCAGTTCTTC. This translates into CASSSSPAKPEQFF.

This clone appeared a few times. The rearrangement uses TRBV19 and TRBJ1-5, with D perhaps matching TRBD1 (5 bases). From germline, CDR1 is LNHDA and CDR2 SQIVND (reference sequence). The CDR3 loop spans 17 amino acids. The V and J ends lost 3 bases and 4 bases respectively, with 19 bases between them. CDR3 in DNA: TGTGCCAGTAGTATGCCAGACCTCCTCGGGGGAAATCAGCCCCAGCATTTT. Amino acids: CASSMPDLLGGNQPQHF.

The rearrangement joins TRBV5-4 to TRBJ1-2; TRBD1 is a possible D gene (6 bases). V lost 4 bases to trimming and J lost 8 bases, with 15 bases between them. CDR1 is SGHNT, CDR2 YYREEE, per germline (reference sequence). The CDR3 covers 13 residues. CDR3 sequence reads: CASSQNRDKGYTF. The CDR3 DNA is TGTGCCAGCAGCCAAAACCGGGACAAGGGCTACACCTTC.

This chain uses TRBV3-1 (or the pseudogene TRBV3-2) with TRBJ1-1, with TRBD1 as a possible D gene (5 bases). Trimming took off 1 base at V and 1 base at J, with 16 bases between the two ends. This CDR3 is built from 17 residues. Germline V gene sequence: CDR1 LGHDT, CDR2 YNNKEL (reference sequence). The CDR3 spells CASSQGRGMVGNTEAFF. The CDR3 DNA is TGTGCCAGCAGCCAAGGAAGGGGTATGGTAGGGAACACTGAAGCTTTCTTT.

The rearrangement uses TRBV19 and TRBJ1-2; TRBD1 aligns across 9 bases. Losses at the gene ends were 3 bases for V and 5 bases for J; bases not matched to a gene: 4. Per germline, CDR1 LNHDA and CDR2 SQIVND (reference sequence). CDR3 length: 14 amino acids. The CDR3 region is CASSIGTGSYGYTF. The CDR3, as DNA: TGTGCCAGTAGTATTGGGACAGGGTCATATGGCTACACCTTC.

The chain links TRBV7-9 to TRBJ1-1, with D perhaps matching TRBD1 (6 bases). Germline-derived CDR1 and CDR2 are SEHNR and FQNEAQ (reference sequence). This CDR3 has 12 amino acids. V was shortened by 3 bases and J by 11 bases, with 13 bases between the two germline ends. The CDR3 loop is CASSLGTSRAFF. CDR3 nucleotides: TGTGCCAGCAGCTTGGGGACATCGCGGGCTTTCTTT.

This clone was found once. The chain links TRBV28 to TRBJ1-4, with 9 bases that match TRBD1. CDR1 MDHEN and CDR2 SYDVKM come from the germline V gene. Trimming cost V 4 bases and J 7 bases; bases outside gene matches: 7. This CDR3 has 15 residues. The CDR3 DNA sequence: TGTGCCAGCAGTTCAACACAGGGGGCGGGTGAAAAACTGTTTTTT. Its translation: CASSSTQGAGEKLFF.

V and J are TRBV5-6 and TRBJ2-5; TRBD2 aligns across 9 bases. V was clipped by 7 bases and J by 1 base; unmatched bases: 8. Looked up from germline, CDR1 is SGHDT and CDR2 is YYEEEE. CDR3 length: 15 amino acids. The CDR3 sequence is CASEDSGSPQETQYF. CDR3 nucleotide sequence: TGTGCCAGCGAGGATAGCGGGAGTCCCCAAGAGACCCAGTACTTC.

This chain uses TRBV6-5 with TRBJ2-5; D not certain. V was shortened by 6 bases and J by 3 bases, with 14 bases between the two germline ends. The CDR3 runs to 14 residues. Germline CDR1 reads MNHEY; CDR2 reads SVGAGI. CDR3 amino acids: CASSLFSGKETQYF. Written as DNA, the CDR3 is TGTGCCAGCAGCCTGTTTTCGGGCAAAGAGACCCAGTACTTC.

V gene TRBV6-4 combines with J gene TRBJ2-1, with 12 bases identical to TRBD2. Germline trimming cut 8 bases from V and 13 bases from J; bases unmatched to any gene: 12. CDR1 is MRHNA and CDR2 is SNTAGT in the germline V gene. The CDR3 spans 14 residues. CDR3 bases: TGTGCCAGCGAACAGAGACTAGCGGGGGAAGGTCAGTTCTTC. It codes for CASEQRLAGEGQFF.

The chain combines TRBV3-1 (or the pseudogene TRBV3-2) with TRBJ1-3, with 8 bases aligning to TRBD1. This CDR3 region has 17 residues. Germline V gene lookup returns CDR1 LGHDT and CDR2 YNNKEL (reference sequence). Trimming removed 5 bases from V and 3 bases from J; junction bases left unmatched: 12. The CDR3 region is CASSFRDRRLFGNTIYF. CDR3 DNA sequence: TGTGCCAGCAGCTTCCGGGACAGGCGCCTCTTTGGAAACACCATATATTTT.

The chain has TRBV27 and TRBJ1-1; D is undetermined. Trimming pared 1 base from V and 1 base from J, leaving 7 bases between. Germline lookup yields CDR1 MNHEY and CDR2 SMNVEV (reference sequence). The CDR3 has 14 amino acids. This CDR3 is CASSLWAANTEAFF. The CDR3 DNA reads TGTGCCAGCAGTTTATGGGCTGCGAACACTGAAGCTTTCTTT.

The chain couples TRBV7-3 to TRBJ2-3; D is ambiguous. CDR1 is SGHTA, CDR2 FQGTGA, per germline. V was trimmed by 2 bases and J by 3 bases, leaving 6 bases between them. The CDR3 extends over 13 amino acids. CDR3 amino acids: CASSLAVTDTQYF. Written as DNA, the CDR3 is TGTGCCAGCAGCTTAGCAGTAACAGATACGCAGTATTTT.

This clone occurred once. The chain links TRBV19 to TRBJ1-3, with D unresolved. The CDR3 extends over 14 amino acids. The V end was cut by 3 bases, the J end by 7 bases, with 13 bases between. From germline, CDR1 is LNHDA and CDR2 SQIVND (reference sequence). CDR3 DNA sequence: TGTGCCAGTAGTATGCTCCCGCCGGTGAACACCATATATTTT. It encodes CASSMLPPVNTIYF.

The chain carries TRBV7-9 and TRBJ1-1; 7 bases align to TRBD1. V lost 6 bases and J lost 4; bases outside the gene matches: 8. The CDR3 runs 14 residues. CDR1 is SEHNR and CDR2 is FQNEAQ in the germline V gene (reference sequence). CDR3 nucleotide sequence: TGTGCCAGCAGGGATTTGGACAGGATCACTGAAGCTTTCTTT. Protein: CASRDLDRITEAFF. The full variable domain, completed using reference TRBV7-9 and TRBJ1-1, is DTGVSQNPRHKITKRGQNVTFRCDPISEHNRLYWYRQTLGQGPEFLTYFQNEAQLEKSRLLSDRFSAERPKGSFSTLEIQRTEQGDSAMYLCASRDLDRITEAFFGQGTRLTVV.

V gene TRBV6-1 combines with J gene TRBJ2-6, with D hard to call. The CDR3 sequence is 18 residues long. Trimming stripped 3 bases from V and 0 bases from J, with 15 bases between. The germline V gene encodes CDR1 MNHNS and CDR2 SASEGT. CDR3 sequence: CASSDLGTDPSGANVLTF. CDR3 DNA sequence: TGTGCCAGCAGTGACCTGGGCACCGATCCCTCTGGGGCCAACGTCCTGACTTTC.

The chain links TRBV7-3 to TRBJ2-1; TRBD2 might be the D (6 bases). Per the germline V gene, CDR1 is SGHTA and CDR2 is FQGTGA. CDR3 length: 13 residues. V gave up 2 bases and J gave up 6 bases, with 8 bases separating them. The CDR3 nucleotides read TGTGCCAGCAGCTTACCCGGGGGCAATGAGCAGTTCTTC. Translation: CASSLPGGNEQFF.

V is TRBV7-2 and J is TRBJ2-4, with 13 bases aligning to TRBD2. V trimming: 3 bases; J trimming: 4 bases; junction bases outside the gene matches: 3. Germline V gene sequence: CDR1 SGHTA, CDR2 FQGNSA. The CDR3 consists of 16 residues. The CDR3 DNA reads as TGTGCCAGCAGCTTTACTAGCGGGAGGGGGAAAAACATTCAGTACTTC. As protein: CASSFTSGRGKNIQYF. Complete variable domain (other parts from reference TRBV7-2 and TRBJ2-4): GAGVSQSPSNKVTEKGKDVELRCDPISGHTALYWYRQSLGQGLEFLIYFQGNSAPDKSGLPSDRFSAERTGGSVSTLTIQRTQQEDSAVYLCASSFTSGRGKNIQYFGAGTRLSVL.

This chain joins TRBV3-1 (or the pseudogene TRBV3-2) and TRBJ2-7; TRBD1 matches at 8 bases. V gave up 4 bases and J gave up 4 bases; unmatched junction bases: 12. The CDR3 consists of 16 residues. From germline, CDR1 is LGHDT and CDR2 YNNKEL (reference sequence). The CDR3 DNA is TGTGCCAGCAGCCGGACAGGGACGGGTTTTGAGTACGAGCAGTACTTC. Its translation is CASSRTGTGFEYEQYF.